This T cell receptor (beta chain) was documented in a study of untreated major depressive disorder. Study-level points and caveats: Findings may not generalize because the study sample was small.

TCRdb's table, derived via immunoSEQ multiplex PCR, lists solely in-frame clones and lacks some. The sample consists of approximately 21,000 clones, around nine tenths of them appearing once. Donors lacked major illness, comorbidities, regular medication, drug use, or heavy drinking. Points on this clone: Its antigen is unknown.

CDR1 SEHNR and CDR2 FQNEAQ come from the germline V gene (reference sequence). This CDR3 region has 14 residues. The J segment lost 4 bases and the V segment lost 1 base, leaving 0 bases of the junction unmatched. The sequenced sample consisted of CD4+ T cells from PBMCs. This receptor was taken from a woman aged 40 to 50 in good health. V is TRBV7-9 and J is TRBJ2-3, with TRBD2 identical over 9 bases. CDR3 coding DNA: TGTGCCAGCAGCTTAGGCGGGGGGGCAGATACGCAGTATTTT. This encodes CASSLGGGADTQYF.